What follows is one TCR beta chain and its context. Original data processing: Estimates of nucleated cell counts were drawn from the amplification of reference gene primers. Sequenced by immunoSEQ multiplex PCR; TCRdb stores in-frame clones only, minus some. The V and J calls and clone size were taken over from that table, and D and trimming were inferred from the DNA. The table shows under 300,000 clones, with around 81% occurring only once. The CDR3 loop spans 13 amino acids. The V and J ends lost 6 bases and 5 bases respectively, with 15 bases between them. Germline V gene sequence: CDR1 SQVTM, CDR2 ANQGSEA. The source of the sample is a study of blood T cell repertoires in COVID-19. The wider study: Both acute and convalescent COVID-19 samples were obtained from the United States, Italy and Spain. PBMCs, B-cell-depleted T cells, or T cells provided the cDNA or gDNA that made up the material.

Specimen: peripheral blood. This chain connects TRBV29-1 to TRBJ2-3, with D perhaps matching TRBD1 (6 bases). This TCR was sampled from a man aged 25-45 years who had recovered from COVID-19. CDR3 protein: CSVVPGEGDTQYF. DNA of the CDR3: TGCAGCGTAGTTCCAGGGGAAGGAGATACGCAGTATTTT.